The rows below give T cell receptor beta chains drawn from one sample of a study of OX40 agonist ivuxolimab in advanced cancers. The protocol was immunoSEQ multiplex PCR, while the TCRdb copy is restricted to in-frame clones and leaves out a portion. The profile shows 85,000 to 130,000 clones, approximately 90% of them singletons. The sample here was CD4+ or CD8+ T cells sorted from blood, taken in a trial of the OX40 agonist ivuxolimab. The receptor set was obtained from an adult with an advanced solid tumor such as melanoma, head and neck, liver or kidney cancer. The CDR3 runs from the conserved cysteine through the conserved F or W. Each record gives: J gene, V gene, CDR3 protein.

TRBJ2-5 | TRBV29-1 | CSGGRQLAGGLETQYF
TRBJ1-2 | TRBV2 | CASSEGEYGYTF
TRBJ1-3 | TRBV7-8 | CASSSRRGNTIYF
TRBJ1-3 | TRBV6-6 | CASSYGGSGNTIYF
TRBJ1-1 | TRBV6-5 | CASSYSPVDTEAFF
TRBJ1-1 | TRBV30 | CAWSVRGNTEAFF
TRBJ2-3 | TRBV11-3 | CASSFQGTDTQYF
TRBJ1-2 | TRBV29-1 | CSVDSGSGGYTF
TRBJ1-1 | TRBV18 | CASSPPFNTEAFF
TRBJ1-1 | TRBV5-3 | CASFPAGGLNTEAFF
TRBJ2-1 | TRBV27 | CASSYGQGGYNEQFF
TRBJ2-7 | TRBV30 | CAWRLGGGNYEQYF
TRBJ1-6 | TRBV18 | CASSPGHSNSPLHF
TRBJ1-2 | TRBV4-2 | CASSQGVGYGYTF
TRBJ1-1 | TRBV7-3 | CASSYGVVTEAFF
TRBJ1-5 | TRBV19 | CASSYTFYESNQPQHF
TRBJ1-1 | TRBV29-1 | CSVEGGLQGTAFF
TRBJ1-2 | TRBV2 | CASSITGVRDGYTF
TRBJ1-4 | TRBV28 | CANGTGLRPAVKLFF
TRBJ1-5 | TRBV19 | CASSVLNQPQHF
TRBJ2-5 | TRBV18 | CASSPSPGAGETQYF
TRBJ2-7 | TRBV15 | CATSSQTSGTYEQYF
TRBJ1-5 | TRBV28 | CALGQVISNQPQHF
TRBJ2-2 | TRBV29-1 | CSVEDGSNTGELFF
TRBJ1-4 | TRBV27 | CASSSDRGLTNEKLFF
TRBJ2-6 | TRBV2 | CASSEGGVVLSGANVLTF
TRBJ2-7 | TRBV6-1 | CATLTGLPYEQYF
TRBJ1-1 | TRBV28 | CASSRGTENTEAFF
TRBJ2-1 | TRBV2 | CASRGDRVRYNEQFF
TRBJ1-5 | TRBV6-1 | CASSEYQGVSQPQHF
TRBJ1-2 | TRBV19 | CASSRQGGYTF
TRBJ2-4 | TRBV7-2 | CASSPESLAKNIQYF
TRBJ1-1 | TRBV19 | CATTSRDKAFF
TRBJ1-1 | TRBV7-2 | CASSLEGWTEAFF
TRBJ1-5 | TRBV6-5 | CASSAGSNQPQHF
TRBJ1-2 | TRBV30 | CAWRPVGRDGYTF
TRBJ1-5 | TRBV7-2 | CASTSSTGRDQPQHF
TRBJ2-5 | TRBV30 | CAWSSRSTPETQYF
TRBJ2-5 | TRBV7-9 | CASSVREQETQYF
TRBJ2-4 | TRBV18 | CASSPGLAKNIQYF
TRBJ1-5 | TRBV6-1 | CASSVGGTSNQPQHF
TRBJ1-5 | TRBV6-5 | CASSRDSNQPQHF
TRBJ1-4 | TRBV5-1 | CASSLGWGEKLFF
TRBJ2-6 | TRBV30 | CAWSRDRSDSGANVLTF
TRBJ1-1 | TRBV7-9 | CASSLRGLIEAFF
TRBJ2-2 | TRBV4-3 | CASSQEGGTGELFF
TRBJ2-3 | TRBV6-1 | CASSEGGGPDTQYF
TRBJ2-5 | TRBV21-1 | CASSGDRAAQYF
TRBJ2-7 | TRBV6-5 | CASSKTGHSYEQYF
TRBJ1-3 | TRBV19 | CASSRAHGNTIYF
TRBJ2-2 | TRBV28 | CASSSGQGNRELFF
TRBJ1-1 | TRBV19 | CASSILAGGNTEAFF
TRBJ2-7 | TRBV5-1 | CASSLGASNYEQYF
TRBJ2-7 | TRBV6-6 | CASRRQVSYEQYF
TRBJ2-6 | TRBV5-6 | CASSPKQAAGANVLTF
TRBJ2-1 | TRBV10-1 | CASSTTPGTGTNEQFF
TRBJ2-5 | TRBV2 | CASSEGQLQETQYF
TRBJ1-5 | TRBV19 | CANPSEPRQPQHF
TRBJ1-6 | TRBV30 | CAWSQVGSPLHF
TRBJ1-5 | TRBV6-5 | CASSYGTGGNQPQHF